This TCR beta chain came from a study of CD8+ T cells in alopecia areata. Following extraction, RNA underwent reverse transcription to cDNA, which served as the sequencing template. Profiling relied on immunoSEQ multiplex PCR, and the TCRdb table lists in-frame clones only, not all of them. The sample lists 200,000 to 250,000 clones, less than 80% occurring once. The trim removed 8 bases at V and 4 bases at J, leaving 6 bases unmatched. This CDR3 has 13 residues. Germline V gene sequence: CDR1 SQVTM, CDR2 ANQGSEA. The starting material was CD4+ T cells sorted from blood, obtained at week 0. J is TRBJ2-3 and V is TRBV29-1; TRBD2 matches 10 bases. The clonotype was recovered from a human donor with alopecia areata. The CDR3: CSWSGGAPDTQYF. CDR3 in DNA: TGCAGCTGGAGCGGGGGGGCCCCAGATACGCAGTATTTT.